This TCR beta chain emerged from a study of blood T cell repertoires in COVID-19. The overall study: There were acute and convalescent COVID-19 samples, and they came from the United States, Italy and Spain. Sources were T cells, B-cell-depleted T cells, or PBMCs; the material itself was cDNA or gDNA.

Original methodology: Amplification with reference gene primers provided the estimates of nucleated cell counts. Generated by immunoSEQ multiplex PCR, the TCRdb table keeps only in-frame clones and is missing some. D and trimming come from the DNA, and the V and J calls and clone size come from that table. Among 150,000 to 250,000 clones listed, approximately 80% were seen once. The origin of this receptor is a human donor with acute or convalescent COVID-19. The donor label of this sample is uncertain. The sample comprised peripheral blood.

In nucleotides, the CDR3 is TGTGCCAGCAGCTTGGAGTCAAAGGGACAGGGCGATGGCTACACCTTC. The encoded protein is CASSLESKGQGDGYTF. The chain carries TRBV5-4 and TRBJ1-2, with 9 bases aligning to TRBD1. This CDR3 region has 16 residues. The junction had 9 bases not matched to a gene; V was cut back by 0 bases and J by 6 bases. Germline CDR1 reads SGHNT; CDR2 reads YYREEE (reference sequence).